These 25 T cell receptor beta chains share one sample of origin, sequenced in a study of blood T cell repertoires in COVID-19 (dated by TCRdb to 2020 to 2022). The receptor library was made with the immunoSEQ multiplex PCR assay. Not all clones reach the TCRdb copy of this immuneACCESS table, which keeps in-frame sequences only. Checked studies attribute under half of the gap to unresolved V genes and leave the rest unexplained. Counted in this sample were 150,000 to 200,000 clones; under 90% of them appeared once. The top ten constitute more than 5.5% of the sample. The sequencing input was peripheral blood. Receptor source: a human donor in a cohort sampled during active COVID-19.

J is TRBJ2-1 and V is TRBV19, with 10 bases matching TRBD1. From germline, CDR1 is LNHDA and CDR2 SQIVND (reference sequence). This CDR3 region has 15 residues. With 5 bases clipped from V and 8 bases from J, the junction kept 9 bases outside the gene matches. CDR3 in amino acids: CASSPDRGPRDEQFF. The CDR3 nucleotides read TGTGCCAGTAGTCCAGACAGGGGGCCACGCGATGAGCAGTTCTTC.

This clone turned up a few times. The CDR3 nucleotides read TGTGCCAGCACGCTAGCGGGGGGTACCTACGAGCAGTACTTC. Encoded protein: CASTLAGGTYEQYF. This chain links TRBV6-5 with TRBJ2-7; 11 bases match TRBD2. Per the germline V gene, CDR1 is MNHEY and CDR2 is SVGAGI. This CDR3 is built from 14 residues. The V and J ends lost 7 bases and 2 bases, in that order; junction bases with no gene match: 4.

As DNA, the CDR3 is TGTGCCAGCAGCCAACCTCCAGGGGGCAGCGTGAACACTGAAGCTTTCTTT. Residues: CASSQPPGGSVNTEAFF. The rearrangement links TRBV3-1 (or the pseudogene TRBV3-2) to TRBJ1-1, with 8 bases fitting TRBD1. Germline V CDR1 and CDR2: LGHDT, YNNKEL (reference sequence). The CDR3 length is 17 residues. J gave up 0 bases and V 2 bases, and 8 bases lay outside the gene matches.

Written as DNA, the CDR3 is TGTGCCAGCAGCGTAGGTAGAGGCCTAATGAACACTGAAGCTTTCTTT. Encoded protein: CASSVGRGLMNTEAFF. The chain recombines TRBV9 with TRBJ1-1; D is ambiguous. Germline values: CDR1 SGDLS, CDR2 YYNGEE. Trimming pared 0 bases from V and 0 bases from J, leaving 12 bases between. This CDR3 is 16 amino acids long.

V usage is TRBV25-1 and J usage is TRBJ2-7, with D possibly TRBD1 on 6 matching bases. V was pared by 6 bases and J by 0 bases, with 9 bases between. Germline lookup yields CDR1 MGHDK and CDR2 SYGVNS. This CDR3 region has 13 residues. CDR3 amino acids: CASRPQGSYEQYF. The DNA of the CDR3 is TGTGCCAGCAGACCACAGGGCTCCTACGAGCAGTACTTC.

The chain carries TRBV2 and TRBJ1-2; TRBD1 agrees at 7 bases. Germline lookup yields CDR1 SNHLY and CDR2 FYNNEI. V was clipped by 6 bases and J by 4 bases; unmatched bases: 5. The CDR3 runs 13 residues. The CDR3 protein is CASRRTGFYGYTF. The CDR3 DNA sequence: TGTGCCAGCAGGCGGACAGGCTTCTATGGCTACACCTTC.

This chain connects TRBV7-8 to TRBJ2-1, with D perhaps TRBD1 (6 bases). Deletions cut 5 bases from V and 12 bases from J, with 11 bases between. CDR1 and CDR2 from the germline V gene are SGHVS and FQNEAQ. CDR3 size: 11 residues. The CDR3 DNA is TGTGCCAGCAGCACCCCCAGGGGGCAGTTCTTC. Amino acids: CASSTPRGQFF.

The chain carries TRBV6-5 and TRBJ2-1; 8 nucleotides agree with TRBD1. Trimming removed 5 bases from V and 7 bases from J; junction bases left unmatched: 7. This CDR3 is built from 14 residues. Germline V lookup: CDR1 MNHEY, CDR2 SVGAGI. The CDR3 spells CASSRGQGRNEQFF. CDR3 in DNA: TGTGCCAGCAGTCGCGGACAGGGAAGGAATGAGCAGTTCTTC.

This clone was found a few times. The chain links TRBV2 to TRBJ1-1; D not resolved. The germline V and J ends were trimmed by 3 bases and 7 bases, with 18 bases remaining between them. Per the germline V gene, CDR1 is SNHLY and CDR2 is FYNNEI. The CDR3 loop spans 15 amino acids. The CDR3 protein is CASSEGRFVADEAFF. CDR3 nucleotide sequence: TGTGCCAGCAGTGAGGGGAGGTTCGTGGCCGATGAAGCTTTCTTT.

The chain recombines TRBV11-2 with TRBJ1-6, with TRBD1 identical over 11 bases. The CDR3 runs to 15 residues. The germline gives CDR1 SGHAT, CDR2 FQNNGV. After removal of 5 bases from V and 7 bases from J, the junction contained 4 bases not matched to a gene. In nucleotides, the CDR3 is TGTGCCAGCAGCCCAGGACAGGGGGCGAATTCACCCCTCCACTTT. Its protein product is CASSPGQGANSPLHF.

V usage is TRBV11-2 and J usage is TRBJ2-1, with a weak D call TRBD2 (7 bases). The V and J ends lost 4 bases and 8 bases respectively, with 24 bases between them. Germline V lookup: CDR1 SGHAT, CDR2 FQNNGV. The CDR3 sequence is 17 residues long. In nucleotides, the CDR3 is TGTGCCAGCAGCTGGCAGGGAGGGGGGCGCCTAAATGATGAGCAGTTCTTC. Its translation: CASSWQGGGRLNDEQFF.

The rearrangement uses TRBV14 and TRBJ2-3; D is perhaps TRBD2 (5 bases). Germline V CDR1 and CDR2: SGHDN, FVKESK. CDR3 size: 13 residues. With 5 bases removed from V and 6 bases from J, the gap between germline ends came to 12 bases. The CDR3 spells CASSEGLRDTQYF. The CDR3 DNA is TGTGCCAGCAGCGAGGGCCTCAGGGATACGCAGTATTTT.

The V and J genes are TRBV30 and TRBJ2-3, with D possibly TRBD2 on 6 matching bases. V lost 4 bases, J lost 2 bases, and 13 bases lay in between. This CDR3 is 14 amino acids long. Germline CDR1 and CDR2: GTSNPN and SVGIG (reference sequence). CDR3 sequence reads: CAWTRGNPTDTQYF. The CDR3 DNA reads TGTGCCTGGACGCGGGGCAATCCCACAGATACGCAGTATTTT.

This chain joins TRBV7-9 and TRBJ2-1; 8 bases line up with TRBD1. The CDR3 is 16 amino acids. Germline V gives CDR1 SEHNR, CDR2 FQNEAQ (reference sequence). The trim removed 5 bases at V and 6 bases at J, leaving 12 bases unmatched. CDR3 residues: CASSALPGQESNEQFF. In DNA form, the CDR3 reads TGTGCCAGCAGCGCCCTACCGGGACAGGAGAGCAATGAGCAGTTCTTC.

The chain uses TRBV14 and TRBJ2-7, with TRBD1 matching 8 bases. The CDR3 runs 15 residues. The ends lost 4 bases at V and 1 base at J; junction bases unmatched: 6. The germline CDR1 and CDR2 sequences are SGHDN and FVKESK. The CDR3 region has the DNA TGTGCCAGCAGCCCCCGGACAGGGTATTCCTACGAGCAGTACTTC. Translation: CASSPRTGYSYEQYF.

The rearrangement joins TRBV12-3 or TRBV12-4 to TRBJ2-1; D might be TRBD2 (5 bases). CDR3 length: 13 residues. V was trimmed by 3 bases and J by 6 bases, leaving 9 bases between them. The CDR3, as DNA: TGTGCCAGCAGTTTTGACGGACTCAATGAGCAGTTCTTC. Its translation: CASSFDGLNEQFF.

The chain carries TRBV5-8 and TRBJ2-7, with TRBD1 matching over 7 bases. V lost 3 bases to trimming and J lost 1 base; unmatched junction nucleotides: 4. This CDR3 region has 14 residues. Per germline, CDR1 SGHTS and CDR2 YDEGEE. The CDR3 region is CASSSGTESYEQYF. The CDR3 DNA reads TGTGCCAGCAGCTCCGGGACAGAGTCCTACGAGCAGTACTTC.

The chain links TRBV7-2 to TRBJ2-5; tentatively, D is TRBD2 (6 bases). The germline V gene has CDR1 SGHTA and CDR2 FQGNSA. V was shortened by 3 bases and J by 2 bases, with 7 bases between the two germline ends. The CDR3 length is 13 residues. The CDR3 nucleotides read TGTGCCAGCAGCTTGGACTATCAAGAGACCCAGTACTTC. This encodes CASSLDYQETQYF.

This sequence joins TRBV6-4 and TRBJ1-1, with 7 positions matching TRBD1. Germline V gives CDR1 MRHNA, CDR2 SNTAGT. The trim removed 6 bases at V and 5 bases at J, leaving 9 bases unmatched. CDR3 length equals 14 residues. CDR3 sequence (DNA): TGTGCCAGCAGGGAGGGACAGTGCCGAACTGAAGCTTTCTTT. Protein product: CASREGQCRTEAFF.

The gene calls are TRBV6-1 and TRBJ2-7, with D unclear. The CDR3 length is 15 residues. Deletions cut 1 base from V and 0 bases from J, with 10 bases between. Germline V gene data show CDR1 as MNHNS and CDR2 as SASEGT. CDR3 coding DNA: TGTGCCAGCAGTGAAGTCGCCTTTAGCTCCTACGAGCAGTACTTC. Translating it yields CASSEVAFSSYEQYF.

This sequence joins TRBV9 and TRBJ1-4; 7 nucleotides agree with TRBD1. V lost 4 bases to trimming and J lost 7 bases; unmatched junction nucleotides: 10. The germline V gene encodes CDR1 SGDLS and CDR2 YYNGEE. This CDR3 is built from 15 residues. CDR3 in DNA: TGTGCCAGCAGCCCCCGGGACAGCCGGGCTGAAAAACTGTTTTTT. Its protein product is CASSPRDSRAEKLFF.

This clone has just one count. The V gene is TRBV25-1, the J gene TRBJ1-4; possible D gene TRBD1, 5 bases. This CDR3 contains 15 residues. Trimming cost V 1 base and J 3 bases, with 9 bases left between them. The germline gives CDR1 MGHDK, CDR2 SYGVNS. The CDR3 spells CASSESGAANEKLFF. CDR3 coding DNA: TGTGCCAGCAGTGAATCTGGGGCGGCTAATGAAAAACTGTTTTTT.

The chain combines TRBV19 with TRBJ1-1; TRBD1 matches at 9 bases. The CDR3 totals 15 residues. Germline CDR1 LNHDA, CDR2 SQIVND (reference sequence). V shed 5 bases and J 6 bases; nucleotides not matched to a gene: 10. DNA of the CDR3: TGTGCCAGTAGTGCCCCGGGACAGGGTGGTTCTGAAGCTTTCTTT. Amino acid sequence: CASSAPGQGGSEAFF.

The V call is TRBV24-1, the J call TRBJ2-5; 8 bases align to TRBD2. The CDR3 has 14 amino acids. CDR1 is KGHDR, CDR2 SFDVKD, per germline. The trim removed 10 bases at V and 4 bases at J, leaving 10 bases unmatched. CDR3: CATRKAGVIETQYF. The CDR3 DNA sequence: TGTGCCACTAGAAAAGCGGGGGTCATAGAGACCCAGTACTTC.

The V call is TRBV27, the J call TRBJ2-7; perhaps TRBD1 as D (7 bases). The CDR3 is made up of 16 amino acids. Germline V gives CDR1 MNHEY, CDR2 SMNVEV (reference sequence). Trimming removed 5 bases at V and 1 base at J, with 18 bases between. The CDR3 DNA follows: TGTGCCAGCAGTCCGATCAGGGGGGAAGGTTCCTACGAGCAGTACTTC. Encoded protein: CASSPIRGEGSYEQYF.